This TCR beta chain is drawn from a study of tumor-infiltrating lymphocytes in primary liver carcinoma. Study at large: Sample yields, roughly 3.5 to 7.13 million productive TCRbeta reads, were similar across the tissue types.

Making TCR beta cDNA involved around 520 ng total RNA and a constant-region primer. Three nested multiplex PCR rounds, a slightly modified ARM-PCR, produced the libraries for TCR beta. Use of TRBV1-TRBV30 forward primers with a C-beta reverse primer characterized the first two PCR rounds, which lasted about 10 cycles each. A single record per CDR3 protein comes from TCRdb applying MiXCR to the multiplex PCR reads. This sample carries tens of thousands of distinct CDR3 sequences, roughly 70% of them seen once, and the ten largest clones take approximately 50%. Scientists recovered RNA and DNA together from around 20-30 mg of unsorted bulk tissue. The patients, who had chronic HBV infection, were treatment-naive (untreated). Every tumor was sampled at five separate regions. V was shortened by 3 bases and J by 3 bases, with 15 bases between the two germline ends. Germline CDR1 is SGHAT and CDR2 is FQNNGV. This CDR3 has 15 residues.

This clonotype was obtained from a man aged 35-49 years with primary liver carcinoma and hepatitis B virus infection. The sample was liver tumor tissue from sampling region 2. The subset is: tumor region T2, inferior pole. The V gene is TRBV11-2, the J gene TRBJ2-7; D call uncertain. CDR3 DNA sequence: TGTGCCAGCAGCTTCATGGCGAGTCGTGACTACGAGCAGTACTTC. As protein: CASSFMASRDYEQYF. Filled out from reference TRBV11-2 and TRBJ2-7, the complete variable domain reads EAGVAQSPRYKIIEKRQSVAFWCNPISGHATLYWYQQILGQGPKLLIQFQNNGVVDDSQLPKDRFSAERLKGVDSTLKIQPAKLEDSAVYLCASSFMASRDYEQYFGPGTRLTVT.